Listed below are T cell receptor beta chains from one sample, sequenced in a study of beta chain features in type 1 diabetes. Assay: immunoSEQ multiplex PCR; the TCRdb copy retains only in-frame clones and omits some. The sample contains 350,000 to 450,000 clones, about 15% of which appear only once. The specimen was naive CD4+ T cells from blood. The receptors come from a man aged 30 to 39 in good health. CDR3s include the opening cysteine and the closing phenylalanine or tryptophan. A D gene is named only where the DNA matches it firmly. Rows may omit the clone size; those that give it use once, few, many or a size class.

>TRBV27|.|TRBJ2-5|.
TGTGCCAGCAGTTCCACGTGGGGGGAGACCCAGTACTTC
CASSSTWGETQYF
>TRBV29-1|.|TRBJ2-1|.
TGCAGCGTTGTTGCAGGGCACAATGAGCAGTTCTTC
CSVVAGHNEQFF
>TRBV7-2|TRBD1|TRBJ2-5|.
TGTGCCAGCAGCTGGCCAGGGGGCAGTGAGACCCAGTACTTC
CASSWPGGSETQYF
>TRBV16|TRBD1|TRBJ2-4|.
TGTGCCAGCAGCCAAGGACAGGGAAACCCAGCCAAAAACATTCAGTACTTC
CASSQGQGNPAKNIQYF
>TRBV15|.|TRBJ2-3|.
TGTGCCACGACCTCCCACCTTGCGGGGTTAGATACGCAGTATTTT
CATTSHLAGLDTQYF
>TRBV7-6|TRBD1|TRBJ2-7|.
TGTGCCAGCAGAAAAAGACAGGGCTCCTACGAGCAGTACTTC
CASRKRQGSYEQYF
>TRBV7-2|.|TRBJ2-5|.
TGTGCCAGCAGCTTAGTGGGGGGGGCCGGAGAGACCCAGTACTTC
CASSLVGGAGETQYF
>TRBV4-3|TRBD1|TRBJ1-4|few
TGCGCCAGCAGCCAAGATCGGGGACAGCATGAAAAACTGTTTTTT
CASSQDRGQHEKLFF
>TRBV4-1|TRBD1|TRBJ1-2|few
TGCGCCAGCAGCCAACTGGACAGGGACTTCACCTTC
CASSQLDRDFTF
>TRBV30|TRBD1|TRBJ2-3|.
TGTGCCTGGAGTGTACGACAGGGTCACTCTACGCAGTATTTT
CAWSVRQGHSTQYF
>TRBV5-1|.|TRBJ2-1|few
TGCGCCAGCAGCTTGGAAGCGGGTGGCTCCTACAATGAGCAGTTCTTC
CASSLEAGGSYNEQFF
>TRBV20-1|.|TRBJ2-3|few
TGCAGTGCGGGGTCGGATACGCAGTATTTT
CSAGSDTQYF
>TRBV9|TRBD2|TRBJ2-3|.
TGTGCCAGCAGCGTCGACCCGGGGGGTACAGATACGCAGTATTTT
CASSVDPGGTDTQYF
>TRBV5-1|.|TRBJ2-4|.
TGCGCCAGCAGCTACGTAGGGGGAACCAAAAACATTCAGTACTTC
CASSYVGGTKNIQYF
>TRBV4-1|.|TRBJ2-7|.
TGCGCCAGCAGCCAAATTTTACCACGGGAGCGGTTC
CASSQILPRERF
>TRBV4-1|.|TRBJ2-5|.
TGCGCCAGCAGCCAGGACGGAACGCAAGAGACCCAGTACTTC
CASSQDGTQETQYF
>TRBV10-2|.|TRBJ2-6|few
TGCGCCAGCAGTGAGTCGGCACTCTCTGGGGCCAACGTCCTGACTTTC
CASSESALSGANVLTF
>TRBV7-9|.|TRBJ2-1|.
TGTGCCAGCAGCTTATCAGTTGAGCAGTTCTTC
CASSLSVEQFF
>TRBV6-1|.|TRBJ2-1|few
TGTGCCAGCAGTGTGGCCTACAATGAGCAGTTCTTC
CASSVAYNEQFF
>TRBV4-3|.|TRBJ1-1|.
TGCGCCAGCAGCCAAGATTACAGGCGCGGCACTGAAGCTTTCTTT
CASSQDYRRGTEAFF
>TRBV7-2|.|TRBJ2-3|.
TGTGCCAGCAGCTCAATTCGATCAGGGTCAGATACGCAGTATTTT
CASSSIRSGSDTQYF
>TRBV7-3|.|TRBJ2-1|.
TGTGCCAGCAGCTCTCGATTAGCGGAATACAATGAGCAGTTCTTC
CASSSRLAEYNEQFF
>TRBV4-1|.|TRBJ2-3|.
TGCGCCAGCAGCCCGAGATCTACGGCAGATACGCAGTATTTT
CASSPRSTADTQYF
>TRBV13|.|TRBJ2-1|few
TGTGCCAGCAGCAAGGACTCACTCAATGAGCAGTTCTTC
CASSKDSLNEQFF
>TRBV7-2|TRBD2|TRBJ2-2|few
TGTGCCAGCAGCTTGCGGACTAGCGGGAGATACCCATACGACGGGGAGCTGTTTTTT
CASSLRTSGRYPYDGELFF
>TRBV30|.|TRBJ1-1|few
TGTGCCTGGAGTGTACATGGCCCAGGGGAAGCTTTCTTT
CAWSVHGPGEAFF
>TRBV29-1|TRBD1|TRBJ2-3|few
TGCAGCGCCTTACAGGGGGCAACAGATACGCAGTATTTT
CSALQGATDTQYF
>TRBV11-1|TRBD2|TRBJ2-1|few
TGTGCCAGCAGCGATAACTGGGCTAGCGGGTTTAAGGATGAGCAGTTCTTC
CASSDNWASGFKDEQFF
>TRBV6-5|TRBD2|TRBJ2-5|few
TGTGCCAGCACCCGAGCGGGAGTGTGGGAGACCCAGTACTTC
CASTRAGVWETQYF
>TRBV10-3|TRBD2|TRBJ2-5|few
TGTGCCATCGGGAGCGGGGGGCCGGAGACCCAGTACTTC
CAIGSGGPETQYF
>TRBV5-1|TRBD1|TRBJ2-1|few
TGCGCCAGCAACCACCGGGACAGGGAAGACAATGAGCAGTTCTTC
CASNHRDREDNEQFF
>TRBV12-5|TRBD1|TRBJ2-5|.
TGTGCTAGTGGGCCGGGACAGAACCAAGAGACCCAGTACTTC
CASGPGQNQETQYF
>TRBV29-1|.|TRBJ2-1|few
TGCAGCGTTGTAGGACGGGTCGGACTACACTATAGGAGTTCGGGAGACAATGAGCAGTTCTTC
CSVVGRVGLHYRSSGDNEQFF
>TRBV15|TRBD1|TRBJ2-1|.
TGTGCCACCAGCAGCCGGACAGGGGGCGCCTACAATGAGCAGTTCTTC
CATSSRTGGAYNEQFF
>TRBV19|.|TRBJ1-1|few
TGTGCCACCGGACCTTTCACTGAAGCTTTCTTT
CATGPFTEAFF
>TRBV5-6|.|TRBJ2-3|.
TGTGCCAGCAGCTCCCTGCCCCAGACGGATACGCAGTATTTT
CASSSLPQTDTQYF
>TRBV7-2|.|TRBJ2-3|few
TGTGCCAGCAGCCGGACTACCACAGATACGCAGTATTTT
CASSRTTTDTQYF
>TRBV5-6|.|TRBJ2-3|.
TGTGCCAGCAGATACGGGACTCCGAGGGCCACAGATACGCAGTATTTT
CASRYGTPRATDTQYF
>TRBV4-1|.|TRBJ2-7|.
TGCGCCAGCAGCCAAGATGACTTGATGGGTCCCTACGAGCAGTACTTC
CASSQDDLMGPYEQYF
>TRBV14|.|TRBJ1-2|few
TGTGCCAGCAGCCTCCTGGGACGCTCAGATGGCTACACCTTC
CASSLLGRSDGYTF
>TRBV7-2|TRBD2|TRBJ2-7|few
TGTGCCAGCAGCTTAGCGGGGCGGGGGAGATCCTACGAGCAGTACTTC
CASSLAGRGRSYEQYF
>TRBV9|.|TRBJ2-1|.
TGTGCCAGCAGCGTCGAGGGGGGGCCCTCCAATGAGCAGTTCTTC
CASSVEGGPSNEQFF
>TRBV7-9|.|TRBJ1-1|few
TGTGCCAGCAGCCCAAAGGCGGCAAAAGCTTTCTTT
CASSPKAAKAFF
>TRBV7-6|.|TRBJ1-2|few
TGTGCCAGCAGCTTAGCTAGCGACACATCCTATGGCTACACCTTC
CASSLASDTSYGYTF
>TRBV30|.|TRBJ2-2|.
TGTGCCTGGAAGGGCAGAACCACCGGGGAGCTGTTTTTT
CAWKGRTTGELFF
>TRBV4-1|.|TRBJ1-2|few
TGCGCCAGCAGCCTCCTCGGTCGGGGCTACACCTTC
CASSLLGRGYTF
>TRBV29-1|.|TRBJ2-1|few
TGCAGCGTTGCTAGAGTCTCCTACAATGAGCAGTTCTTC
CSVARVSYNEQFF
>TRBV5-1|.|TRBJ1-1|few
TGCGCCAGCAGCTTCAAGGGGGGAGGAAACACTGAAGCTTTCTTT
CASSFKGGGNTEAFF
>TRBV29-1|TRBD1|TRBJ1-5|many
TGCAGCGTCGGGACAGGGGGTCAGCCCCAGCATTTT
CSVGTGGQPQHF
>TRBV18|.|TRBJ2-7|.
TGTGCCAGCTCACCGGCTCCCACGGGGGAGCAGTACTTC
CASSPAPTGEQYF
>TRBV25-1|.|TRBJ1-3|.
TGTGCCAGCAGTTCAGGGGCTGGAAACACCATATATTTT
CASSSGAGNTIYF
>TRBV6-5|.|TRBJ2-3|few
TGTGCCAGCAGTCCACCATCGGGTACGCAGTATTTT
CASSPPSGTQYF